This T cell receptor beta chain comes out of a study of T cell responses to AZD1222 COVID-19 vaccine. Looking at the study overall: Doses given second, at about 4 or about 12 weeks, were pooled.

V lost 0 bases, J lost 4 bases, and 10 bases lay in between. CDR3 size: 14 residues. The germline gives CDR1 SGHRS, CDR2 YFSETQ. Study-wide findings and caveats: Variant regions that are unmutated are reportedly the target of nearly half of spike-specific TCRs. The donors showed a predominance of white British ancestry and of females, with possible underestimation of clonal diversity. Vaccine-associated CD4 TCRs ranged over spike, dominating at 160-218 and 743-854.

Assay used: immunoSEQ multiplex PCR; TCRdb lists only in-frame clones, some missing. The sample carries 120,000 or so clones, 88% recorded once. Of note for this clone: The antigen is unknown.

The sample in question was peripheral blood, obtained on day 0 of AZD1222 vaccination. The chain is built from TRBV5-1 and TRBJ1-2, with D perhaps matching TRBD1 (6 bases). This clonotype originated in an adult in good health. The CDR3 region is CASSLDRDVYGYTF. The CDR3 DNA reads TGCGCCAGCAGCTTGGACAGGGACGTCTATGGCTACACCTTC.